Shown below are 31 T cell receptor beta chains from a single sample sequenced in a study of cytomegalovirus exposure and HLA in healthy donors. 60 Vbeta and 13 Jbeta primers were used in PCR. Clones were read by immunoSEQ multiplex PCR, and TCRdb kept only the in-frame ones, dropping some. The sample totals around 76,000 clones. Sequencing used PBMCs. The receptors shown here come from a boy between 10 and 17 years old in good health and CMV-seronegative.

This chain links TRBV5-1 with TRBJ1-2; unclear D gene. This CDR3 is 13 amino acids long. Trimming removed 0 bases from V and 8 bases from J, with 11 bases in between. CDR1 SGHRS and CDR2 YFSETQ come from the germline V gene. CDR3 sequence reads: CASSLAVNLGYTF. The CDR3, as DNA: TGCGCCAGCAGCTTGGCTGTTAACCTAGGCTACACCTTC.

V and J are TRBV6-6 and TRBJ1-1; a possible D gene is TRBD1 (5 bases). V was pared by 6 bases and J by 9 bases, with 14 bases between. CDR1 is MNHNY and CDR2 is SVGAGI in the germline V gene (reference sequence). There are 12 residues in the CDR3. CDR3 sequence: CASRDAGIKAFF. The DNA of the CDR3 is TGTGCCAGCAGAGATGCAGGGATAAAAGCTTTCTTT.

DNA for the CDR3: TGTGCCAGCAGCTTGGGGACAGGGGGCTACGAGCAGTACTTC. This translates into CASSLGTGGYEQYF. The V call is TRBV5-8, the J call TRBJ2-7; 10 bases agree with TRBD1. From germline, CDR1 is SGHTS and CDR2 YDEGEE. CDR3 length: 14 amino acids. V trimming: 0 bases; J trimming: 3 bases; junction bases outside the gene matches: 0.

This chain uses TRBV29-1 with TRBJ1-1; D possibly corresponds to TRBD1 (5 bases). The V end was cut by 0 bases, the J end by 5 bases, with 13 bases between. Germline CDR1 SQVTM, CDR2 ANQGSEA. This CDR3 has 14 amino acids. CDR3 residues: CSVEDRQGSTEAFF. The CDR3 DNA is TGCAGCGTTGAAGATAGGCAGGGAAGTACTGAAGCTTTCTTT. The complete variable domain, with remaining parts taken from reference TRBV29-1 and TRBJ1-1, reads SAVISQKPSRDICQRGTSLTIQCQVDSQVTMMFWYRQQPGQSLTLIATANQGSEATYESGFVIDKFPISRPNLTFSTLTVSNMSPEDSSIYLCSVEDRQGSTEAFFGQGTRLTVV.

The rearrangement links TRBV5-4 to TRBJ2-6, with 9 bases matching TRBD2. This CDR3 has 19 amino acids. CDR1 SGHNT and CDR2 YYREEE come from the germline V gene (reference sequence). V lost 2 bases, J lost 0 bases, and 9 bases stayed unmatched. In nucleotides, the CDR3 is TGTGCCAGCAGCTTAATTAGCGGGGGACCTTTCTCTGGGGCCAACGTCCTGACTTTC. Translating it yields CASSLISGGPFSGANVLTF.

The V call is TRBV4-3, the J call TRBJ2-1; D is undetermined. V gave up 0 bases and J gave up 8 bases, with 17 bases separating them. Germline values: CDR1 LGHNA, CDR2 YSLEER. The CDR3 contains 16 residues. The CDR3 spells CASSQDLSVPSDEQFF. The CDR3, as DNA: TGCGCCAGCAGCCAAGATCTGTCGGTCCCTTCGGATGAGCAGTTCTTC.

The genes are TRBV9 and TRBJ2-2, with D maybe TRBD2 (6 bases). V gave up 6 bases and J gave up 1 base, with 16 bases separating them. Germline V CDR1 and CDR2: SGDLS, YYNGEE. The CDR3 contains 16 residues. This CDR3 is CASNHWGSGNTGELFF. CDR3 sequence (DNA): TGTGCCAGCAACCATTGGGGTAGCGGGAACACCGGGGAGCTGTTTTTT. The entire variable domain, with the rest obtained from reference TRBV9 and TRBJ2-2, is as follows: DSGVTQTPKHLITATGQRVTLRCSPRSGDLSVYWYQQSLDQGLQFLIQYYNGEERAKGNILERFSAQQFPDLHSELNLSSLELGDSALYFCASNHWGSGNTGELFFGEGSRLTVL.

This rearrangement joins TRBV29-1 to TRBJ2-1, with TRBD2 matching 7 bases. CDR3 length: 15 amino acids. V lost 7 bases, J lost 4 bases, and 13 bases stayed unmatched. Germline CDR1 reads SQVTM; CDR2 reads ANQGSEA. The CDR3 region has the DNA TGCAGCGCCCAAACTGGTGGCGGGGGATACAATGAGCAGTTCTTC. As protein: CSAQTGGGGYNEQFF.

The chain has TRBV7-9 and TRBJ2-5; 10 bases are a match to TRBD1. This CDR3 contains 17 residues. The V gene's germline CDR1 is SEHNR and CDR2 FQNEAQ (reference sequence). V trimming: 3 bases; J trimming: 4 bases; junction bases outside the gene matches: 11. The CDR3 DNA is TGTGCCAGCAGCTTTGGGACAGGGGATATCAAAGGAGAGACCCAGTACTTC. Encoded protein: CASSFGTGDIKGETQYF.

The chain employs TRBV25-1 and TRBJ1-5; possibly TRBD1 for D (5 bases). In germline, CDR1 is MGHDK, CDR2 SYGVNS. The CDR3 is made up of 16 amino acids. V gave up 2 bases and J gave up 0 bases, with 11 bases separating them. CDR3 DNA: TGTGCCAGCAGTGAAGAGACAGAGAATAGCAATCAGCCCCAGCATTTT. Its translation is CASSEETENSNQPQHF. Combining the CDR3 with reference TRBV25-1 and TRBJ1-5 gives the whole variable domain EADIYQTPRYLVIGTGKKITLECSQTMGHDKMYWYQQDPGMELHLIHYSYGVNSTEKGDLSSESTVSRIRTEHFPLTLESARPSHTSQYLCASSEETENSNQPQHFGDGTRLSIL.

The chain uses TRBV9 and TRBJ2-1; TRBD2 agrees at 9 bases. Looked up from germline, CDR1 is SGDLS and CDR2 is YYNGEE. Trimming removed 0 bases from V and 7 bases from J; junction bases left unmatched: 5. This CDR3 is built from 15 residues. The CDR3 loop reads CASSVGGRAENEQFF. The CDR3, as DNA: TGTGCCAGCAGCGTAGGCGGGAGGGCCGAAAATGAGCAGTTCTTC.

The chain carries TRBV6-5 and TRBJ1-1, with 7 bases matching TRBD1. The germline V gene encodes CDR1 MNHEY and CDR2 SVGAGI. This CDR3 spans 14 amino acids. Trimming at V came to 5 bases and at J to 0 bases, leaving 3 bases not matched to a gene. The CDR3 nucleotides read TGTGCCAGCAGTAGGGACAGAATGAACACTGAAGCTTTCTTT. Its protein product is CASSRDRMNTEAFF.

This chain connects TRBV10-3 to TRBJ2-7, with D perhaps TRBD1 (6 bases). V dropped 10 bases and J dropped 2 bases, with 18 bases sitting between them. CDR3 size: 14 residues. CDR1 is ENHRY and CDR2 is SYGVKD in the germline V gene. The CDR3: CATRTQGSPYEQYF. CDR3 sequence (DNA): TGTGCCACCCGAACACAGGGTTCCCCCTACGAGCAGTACTTC.

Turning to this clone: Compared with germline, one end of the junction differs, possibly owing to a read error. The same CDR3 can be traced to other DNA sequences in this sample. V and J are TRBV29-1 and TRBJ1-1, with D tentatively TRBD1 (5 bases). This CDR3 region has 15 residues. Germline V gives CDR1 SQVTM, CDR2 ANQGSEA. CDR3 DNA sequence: TGCAGCGTTGTGGGGCGGGGTAGGCCGAACACTGAAGCCTTCTTT. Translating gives CSVVGRGRPNTEAFF.

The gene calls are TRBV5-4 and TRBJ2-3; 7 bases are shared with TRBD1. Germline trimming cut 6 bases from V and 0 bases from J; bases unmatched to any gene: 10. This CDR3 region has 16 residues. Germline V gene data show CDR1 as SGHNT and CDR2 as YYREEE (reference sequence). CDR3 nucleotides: TGTGCCAGCACCGATCGACAGGGAGAGAGCACAGATACGCAGTATTTT. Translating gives CASTDRQGESTDTQYF.

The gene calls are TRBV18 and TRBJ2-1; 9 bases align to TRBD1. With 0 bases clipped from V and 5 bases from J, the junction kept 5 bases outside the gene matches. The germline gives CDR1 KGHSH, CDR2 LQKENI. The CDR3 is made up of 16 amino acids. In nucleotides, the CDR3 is TGTGCCAGCTCACCACCGGGACAGGGAGTTGACAATGAGCAGTTCTTC. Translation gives CASSPPGQGVDNEQFF.

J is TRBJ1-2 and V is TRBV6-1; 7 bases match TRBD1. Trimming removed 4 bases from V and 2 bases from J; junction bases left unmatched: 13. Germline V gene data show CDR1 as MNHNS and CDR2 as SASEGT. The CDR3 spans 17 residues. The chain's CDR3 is CASSVQPGTVQNYGYTF. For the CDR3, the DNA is TGTGCCAGCAGTGTTCAACCCGGGACAGTACAGAACTATGGCTACACCTTC.

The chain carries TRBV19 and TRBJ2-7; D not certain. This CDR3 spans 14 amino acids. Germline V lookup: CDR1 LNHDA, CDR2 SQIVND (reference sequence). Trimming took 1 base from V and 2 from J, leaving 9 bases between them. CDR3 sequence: CASSIGGSPYEQYF. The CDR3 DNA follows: TGTGCCAGTAGTATAGGCGGCAGCCCCTACGAGCAGTACTTC.

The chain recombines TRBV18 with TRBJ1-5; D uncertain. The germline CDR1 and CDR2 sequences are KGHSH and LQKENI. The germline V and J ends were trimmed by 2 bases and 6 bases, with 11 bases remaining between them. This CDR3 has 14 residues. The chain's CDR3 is CASSPDQNSQPQHF. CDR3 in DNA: TGTGCCAGCTCACCAGACCAGAACAGTCAGCCCCAGCATTTT.

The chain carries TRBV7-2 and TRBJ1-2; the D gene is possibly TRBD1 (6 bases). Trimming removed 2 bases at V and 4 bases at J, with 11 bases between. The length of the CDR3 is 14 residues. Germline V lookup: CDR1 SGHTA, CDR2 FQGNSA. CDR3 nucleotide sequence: TGTGCCAGCAGCTTAATTGACAGGAGCTATGGCTACACCTTC. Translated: CASSLIDRSYGYTF.

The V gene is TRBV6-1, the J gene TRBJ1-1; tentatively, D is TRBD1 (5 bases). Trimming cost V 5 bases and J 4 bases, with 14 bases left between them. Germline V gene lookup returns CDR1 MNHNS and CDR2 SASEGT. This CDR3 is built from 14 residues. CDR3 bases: TGTGCCAGCAGTAAAGAGAGAAGGGGCACTGAAGCTTTCTTT. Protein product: CASSKERRGTEAFF.

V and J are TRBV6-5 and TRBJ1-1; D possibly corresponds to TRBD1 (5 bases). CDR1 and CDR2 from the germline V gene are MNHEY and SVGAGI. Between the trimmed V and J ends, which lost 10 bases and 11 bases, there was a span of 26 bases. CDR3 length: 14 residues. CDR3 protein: CATSRGEQRTRAFF. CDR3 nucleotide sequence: TGTGCCACCTCCCGGGGGGAACAGAGAACAAGGGCTTTCTTT.

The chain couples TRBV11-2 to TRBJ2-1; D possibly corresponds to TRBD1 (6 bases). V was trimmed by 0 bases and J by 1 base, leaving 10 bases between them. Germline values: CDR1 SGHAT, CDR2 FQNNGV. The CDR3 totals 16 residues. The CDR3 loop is CASSLDQGQSYNEQFF. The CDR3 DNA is TGTGCCAGCAGCTTAGATCAAGGACAGTCCTACAATGAGCAGTTCTTC. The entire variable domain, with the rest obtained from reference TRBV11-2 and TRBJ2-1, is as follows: EAGVAQSPRYKIIEKRQSVAFWCNPISGHATLYWYQQILGQGPKLLIQFQNNGVVDDSQLPKDRFSAERLKGVDSTLKIQPAKLEDSAVYLCASSLDQGQSYNEQFFGPGTRLTVL.

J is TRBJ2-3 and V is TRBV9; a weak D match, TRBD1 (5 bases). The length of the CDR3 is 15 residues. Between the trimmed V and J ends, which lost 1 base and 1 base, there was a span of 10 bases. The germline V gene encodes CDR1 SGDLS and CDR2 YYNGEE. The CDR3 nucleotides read TGTGCCAGCAGCGTAAGGGGATTCGGCACAGATACGCAGTATTTT. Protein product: CASSVRGFGTDTQYF.

The CDR3 sequence: CASSLIQTGDGGMNTEAFF. DNA of the CDR3: TGTGCCAGCAGCTTAATCCAGACGGGGGACGGAGGGATGAACACTGAAGCTTTCTTT. The rearrangement uses TRBV7-6 and TRBJ1-1; possibly TRBD1 for D (5 bases). V lost 2 bases to trimming and J lost 0 bases, with 22 bases between them. The CDR3 loop spans 19 amino acids. Germline V lookup: CDR1 SGHVS, CDR2 FNYEAQ.

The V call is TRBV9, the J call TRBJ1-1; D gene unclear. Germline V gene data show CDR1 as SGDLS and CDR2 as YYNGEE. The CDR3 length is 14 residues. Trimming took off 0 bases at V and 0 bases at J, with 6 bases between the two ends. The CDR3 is CASSVELLNTEAFF. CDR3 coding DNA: TGTGCCAGCAGCGTAGAACTGTTGAACACTGAAGCTTTCTTT.

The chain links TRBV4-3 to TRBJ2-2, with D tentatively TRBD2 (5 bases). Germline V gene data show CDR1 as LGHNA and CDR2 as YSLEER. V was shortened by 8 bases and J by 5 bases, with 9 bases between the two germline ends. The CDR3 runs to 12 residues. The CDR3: CASGSDTGELFF. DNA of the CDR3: TGCGCCAGCGGGAGCGATACCGGGGAGCTGTTTTTT.

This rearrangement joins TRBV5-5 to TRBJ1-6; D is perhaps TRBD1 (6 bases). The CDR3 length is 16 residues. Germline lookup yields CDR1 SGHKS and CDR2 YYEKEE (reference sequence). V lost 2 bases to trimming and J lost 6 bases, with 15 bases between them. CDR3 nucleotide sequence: TGTGCCAGCAGCTTCGACAGGCCCGGACCTAATTCACCCCTCCACTTT. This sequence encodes CASSFDRPGPNSPLHF.

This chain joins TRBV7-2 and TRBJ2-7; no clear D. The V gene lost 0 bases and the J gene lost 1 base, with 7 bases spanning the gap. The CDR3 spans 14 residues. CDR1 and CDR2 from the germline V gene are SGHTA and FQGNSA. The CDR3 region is CASSLALYSYEQYF. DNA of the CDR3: TGTGCCAGCAGCTTAGCGCTCTATTCCTACGAGCAGTACTTC. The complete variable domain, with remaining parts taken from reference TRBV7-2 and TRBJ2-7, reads GAGVSQSPSNKVTEKGKDVELRCDPISGHTALYWYRQSLGQGLEFLIYFQGNSAPDKSGLPSDRFSAERTGGSVSTLTIQRTQQEDSAVYLCASSLALYSYEQYFGPGTRLTVT.

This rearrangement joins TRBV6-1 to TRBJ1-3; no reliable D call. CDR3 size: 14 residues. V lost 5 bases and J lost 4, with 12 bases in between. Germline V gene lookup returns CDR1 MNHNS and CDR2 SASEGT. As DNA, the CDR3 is TGTGCCAGCAGTCCTACTCGAATCGGAAACACCATATATTTT. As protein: CASSPTRIGNTIYF.

As DNA, the CDR3 is TGTGCCAGCAGCCCCCTGGCAGGGTACGAGCAGTACTTC. It yields the protein CASSPLAGYEQYF. This chain links TRBV11-2 with TRBJ2-7; a possible D gene is TRBD1 (5 bases). The germline V and J ends were trimmed by 5 bases and 4 bases, with 12 bases remaining between them. CDR3 length: 13 amino acids. CDR1 is SGHAT and CDR2 is FQNNGV in the germline V gene. Drawing the rest from reference TRBV11-2 and TRBJ2-7, the complete variable domain is EAGVAQSPRYKIIEKRQSVAFWCNPISGHATLYWYQQILGQGPKLLIQFQNNGVVDDSQLPKDRFSAERLKGVDSTLKIQPAKLEDSAVYLCASSPLAGYEQYFGPGTRLTVT.